This is a list of T cell receptor beta chains from one sample in a study of cytomegalovirus exposure and HLA in healthy donors. Clones were sequenced by immunoSEQ multiplex PCR, and TCRdb holds only the in-frame ones, with some missing. The sample lists tens of thousands of clones, roughly 78% occurring once. Material: PBMCs. Every receptor here comes from a man between 25 and 39 years old in good health and CMV-seronegative. Both conserved end residues are trimmed from each CDR3. Fields, in order: J gene, D gene, V gene, CDR3 protein. A D gene is named only where the DNA matches it firmly.

TRBJ1-4 TRBD1 TRBV25-1 ASSGDRGVEKLF
TRBJ2-7 TRBD1 TRBV19 ASRSGTVPYEQY
TRBJ1-2 - TRBV28 ASSYQGTLWGGGYT
TRBJ1-2 - TRBV2 ASSKDTPYGYT
TRBJ1-3 - TRBV6-5 ASSPLSGNTIY
TRBJ1-4 TRBD1 TRBV5-1 ASSLQGLKEKLF
TRBJ1-5 - TRBV5-1 ASSAGPGGQDQPQH
TRBJ2-2 TRBD1 TRBV7-9 ASSDRDRGLSGELF
TRBJ2-1 - TRBV5-1 ASSPRTGDSYNEQF
TRBJ2-1 TRBD1 TRBV9 ASSVGQGANNEQF
TRBJ1-2 TRBD1 TRBV30 AWSVTGGFGYT
TRBJ2-6 - TRBV4-2 ASSQDTGDSSGANVLT
TRBJ1-1 TRBD1 TRBV5-1 ASSSDRGLGAF
TRBJ2-7 - TRBV6-5 ASSYSILARDEQY
TRBJ1-4 - TRBV25-1 ASSEGGGNEKLF
TRBJ2-1 TRBD1 TRBV2 ASRGTGYNEQF
TRBJ2-1 TRBD2 TRBV4-2 ASSYNRGDEQF
TRBJ2-1 TRBD2 TRBV6-1 ASSEPSGANEQF
TRBJ1-1 TRBD1 TRBV6-1 ASSVNPGTGKTEAF
TRBJ2-7 TRBD2 TRBV6-6 ASSTTSGGAYEQY
TRBJ2-1 TRBD2 TRBV4-2 ASSQEGTSGYNEQF
TRBJ2-7 - TRBV5-1 ASMPAPGGIIRVPYEQY
TRBJ1-2 - TRBV7-2 ASSPGGVGAEYYGYT
TRBJ2-3 TRBD2 TRBV19 ASSILPRRGGLTDTQY
TRBJ2-3 - TRBV9 ASSPRGTDTQY
TRBJ2-1 TRBD2 TRBV7-3 ASSPMTSGGEKF
TRBJ2-7 - TRBV5-4 ASSTQGLIAYEQY
TRBJ1-4 TRBD1 TRBV7-9 ASSRRDRGTTNEKLF
TRBJ2-7 - TRBV11-3 ASSFDSYEQY
TRBJ2-1 - TRBV6-1 ASSDLTGVSSLF
TRBJ1-6 - TRBV6-5 ASSYETTAAPLH
TRBJ1-4 TRBD1 TRBV27 ASSSLTGVGKLF
TRBJ2-5 - TRBV7-2 ASSLAALTFQETQY
TRBJ2-3 TRBD2 TRBV4-1 ASSQVPAGGGDTQY
TRBJ2-5 TRBD2 TRBV15 ATSRGPTSGIDETQY
TRBJ2-3 TRBD2 TRBV6-4 ASSDQAGGSTDTQY
TRBJ2-7 - TRBV20-1 SARAGWGEY
TRBJ1-2 TRBD1 TRBV2 ASSRDREASGYT
TRBJ2-1 - TRBV19 ASGYWNEQF
TRBJ2-3 TRBD2 TRBV7-6 ASTGLATDTQY
TRBJ2-1 TRBD1 TRBV2 ASSYDRVVGTEQF
TRBJ2-3 TRBD1 TRBV11-2 ASSARQGTGTDTQY
TRBJ2-3 TRBD2 TRBV27 ASSLTSGTDTQY
TRBJ2-7 - TRBV6-1 ASSEVELGIYEQY
TRBJ2-1 - TRBV5-6 ASSLEARNEQF
TRBJ2-5 - TRBV5-6 ASSIYREKETQY
TRBJ2-7 TRBD2 TRBV12-5 ASGLASGRYEQY
TRBJ2-7 TRBD2 TRBV6-5 ASSSEREVSEQY
TRBJ1-5 - TRBV7-9 ASSLALNQPQH
TRBJ2-5 TRBD1 TRBV2 ASSYYGTGGETQY
TRBJ2-1 TRBD2 TRBV6-4 ASSLTSGSSDEQF
TRBJ1-1 - TRBV6-5 ASRGLSLNTEAF
TRBJ2-1 TRBD1 TRBV5-1 ASSSGTGVGNEQF
TRBJ2-3 TRBD1 TRBV5-1 ASSYDRGRMGDTQY
TRBJ2-7 TRBD1 TRBV7-2 ASSRQGAPSYEQY
TRBJ2-3 TRBD1 TRBV29-1 SVYGTGSTDTQY
TRBJ1-5 TRBD1 TRBV6-1 ASRPGQGAQPQH